The text below deals with one T cell receptor (beta chain). Its matching antigen is unknown. The data derive from a study of Ad26.COV2.S vaccination and SARS-CoV-2 variants. Noted treatment: over 15 received Ad26.COV2.S at low or high dose, single or two shots; roughly five received placebo; per-sample allocation not given. After the first vaccine or placebo injection, samples were drawn on day 63. TCRdb keeps only in-frame clones here, not all; method: immunoSEQ multiplex PCR. The profile covers 250,000 or so clones, with roughly nine tenths appearing a single time and about 2.7% taken by the ten largest. Study results and limitations: Placebo recipients showed lower spike-specific TCR breadth than vaccinees. Spike-specific CD8+ and CD4+ T cell responses reportedly showed substantial breadth after vaccination.

From germline, CDR1 is MNHEY and CDR2 SMNVEV (reference sequence). The length of the CDR3 is 19 residues. Trimming cost V 5 bases and J 0 bases; bases outside gene matches: 15. This receptor was taken from a person aged 18-65 years who received the Ad26.COV2.S COVID-19 vaccine or a placebo. V gene TRBV27 combines with J gene TRBJ1-5; 8 positions match TRBD1. The sample consisted of peripheral blood, taken in a trial of Ad26.COV2.S vaccine versus placebo. The CDR3 DNA follows: TGTGCCAGCAGTCCTCGACAGGGGAGTTTGCTCGTTAGCAATCAGCCCCAGCATTTT. This sequence encodes CASSPRQGSLLVSNQPQHF.